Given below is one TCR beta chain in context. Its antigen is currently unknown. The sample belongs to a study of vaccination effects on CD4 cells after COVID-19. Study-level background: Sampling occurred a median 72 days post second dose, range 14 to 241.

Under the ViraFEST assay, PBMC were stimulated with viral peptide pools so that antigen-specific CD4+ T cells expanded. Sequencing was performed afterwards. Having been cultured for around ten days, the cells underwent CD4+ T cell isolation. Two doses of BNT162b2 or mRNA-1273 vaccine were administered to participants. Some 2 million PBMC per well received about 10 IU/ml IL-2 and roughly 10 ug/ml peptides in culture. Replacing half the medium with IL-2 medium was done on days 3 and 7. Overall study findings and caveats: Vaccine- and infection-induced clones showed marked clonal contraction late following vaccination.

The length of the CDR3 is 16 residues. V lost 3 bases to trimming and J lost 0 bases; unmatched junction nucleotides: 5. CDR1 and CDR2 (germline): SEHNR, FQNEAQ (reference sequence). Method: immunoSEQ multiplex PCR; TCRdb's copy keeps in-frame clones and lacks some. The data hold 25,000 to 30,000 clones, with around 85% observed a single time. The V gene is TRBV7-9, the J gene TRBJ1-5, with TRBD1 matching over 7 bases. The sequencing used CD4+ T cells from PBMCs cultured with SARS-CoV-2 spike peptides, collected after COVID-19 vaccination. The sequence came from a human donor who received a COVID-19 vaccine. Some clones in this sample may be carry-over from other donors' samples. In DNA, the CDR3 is TGTGCCAGCAGCTTCACAGGGGCAGATAGCAATCAGCCCCAGCATTTT. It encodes CASSFTGADSNQPQHF.